These T cell receptor beta chains were read from a single sample in a study of blood T cells in healthy people across ages. TCRdb processed the 5' RACE reads anew with MiXCR; each CDR3 protein has one entry. The sample includes 850,000 to 1,300,000 distinct CDR3 sequences, 40% to 45% of them seen just once. The sample consisted of blood. The receptors here all came from a woman aged 60-75 years in good health. The conserved cysteine and the conserved F or W are not part of the CDR3 here.

TRBJ2-5 | TRBV28 | ASSFHVWAETQY
TRBJ2-3 | TRBV11-1 | ASSFLTRTSGNTDTQY
TRBJ1-1 | TRBV28 | ASSPVRLTEAF
TRBJ2-7 | TRBV20-1 | SARAFGGDYEQY
TRBJ2-1 | TRBV20-1 | SATLAGIYNEQF
TRBJ2-2 | TRBV12-3/TRBV12-4 | ASSPTGFTGELF
TRBJ2-7 | TRBV5-1 | ASSSQGAGGSPAGSYEQY
TRBJ2-3 | TRBV29-1 | SVEELDTQY
TRBJ2-1 | TRBV7-9 | ASSFVASGRNEQF
TRBJ2-7 | TRBV9 | ASSRTPEYEQY
. | TRBV6-2/TRBV6-3 | ASSPYGGGGYEQY
TRBJ2-5 | TRBV12-3/TRBV12-4 | ASSFNGPGGRETQY
TRBJ2-7 | TRBV28 | ASSFQGTSYEQY
TRBJ2-6 | TRBV5-1 | ASSWRTSGANVLT
TRBJ2-7 | TRBV12-3/TRBV12-4 | ASSPNRDEQY
TRBJ1-2 | TRBV30 | AWSTGPT
TRBJ1-6 | TRBV12-3/TRBV12-4 | ASRRTQGDNSPLH
TRBJ2-3 | TRBV12-3/TRBV12-4 | ASSSGGRYPDTQY
TRBJ2-7 | TRBV6-5 | ASFHPGSYEQY
TRBJ2-7 | TRBV29-1 | SVGDFSYEQY
. | TRBV3-1 | ASSQDLRTNYEQY
TRBJ1-1 | TRBV6-5 | ASSYQGLNTEAF
TRBJ2-1 | TRBV27 | ASSFRGRDSYNEQF
. | TRBV12-3/TRBV12-4 | ASSLKPNYEQY
TRBJ1-4 | TRBV5-1 | ASSVGDDEKLF
TRBJ1-1 | TRBV12-3/TRBV12-4 | ASSLGRRTMNTEAF
TRBJ2-1 | TRBV11-2 | ASSLRGAYYRIYNEQF
TRBJ2-7 | TRBV29-1 | SVRGSGTYEQY
TRBJ2-1 | TRBV7-9 | ASSQGLAGVKNEQF
TRBJ2-7 | TRBV7-2 | ASSRTRTYEQY
TRBJ1-2 | TRBV5-1 | ASSFTGTGDVLSGYT
TRBJ2-1 | TRBV30 | AWSLPGQGSDEQF
TRBJ2-1 | TRBV7-9 | ASSPAGLSPYNEQF
TRBJ2-5 | TRBV20-1 | SARHSGRALETQY
. | TRBV3-1 | ASSSHRHEQY
TRBJ2-4 | TRBV15 | ATSSLESGAKNIQY
TRBJ2-6 | TRBV7-3 | ASSNQGRGANVLT
. | TRBV24-1 | ATSDLPQTSGMQRETQY
TRBJ2-3 | TRBV7-2 | ASSLEIGGNTQY
TRBJ2-7 | TRBV6-2/TRBV6-3 | AGGQGYEQY
TRBJ2-1 | TRBV29-1 | SVEKAGSGNEQF
TRBJ2-1 | TRBV7-2 | ASSPMGREQREQF
TRBJ2-3 | TRBV14 | ASSRFHRGRFTDTQY
TRBJ1-2 | TRBV3-1 | ASSQEGPWGYT
TRBJ1-1 | TRBV27 | ASSWQGSTEAF
TRBJ2-1 | TRBV10-3 | AISETPSGRTGEQF
TRBJ2-7 | TRBV20-1 | SARNRGTYEQY
TRBJ1-1 | TRBV30 | ASTGKDTEAF
TRBJ2-1 | TRBV3-1 | ASSLSGGETQF
TRBJ1-2 | TRBV20-1 | SARGDSIYGYT
TRBJ2-2 | TRBV2 | ASTLKGNTGELF
TRBJ2-1 | TRBV29-1 | SLRGQGANNEQF